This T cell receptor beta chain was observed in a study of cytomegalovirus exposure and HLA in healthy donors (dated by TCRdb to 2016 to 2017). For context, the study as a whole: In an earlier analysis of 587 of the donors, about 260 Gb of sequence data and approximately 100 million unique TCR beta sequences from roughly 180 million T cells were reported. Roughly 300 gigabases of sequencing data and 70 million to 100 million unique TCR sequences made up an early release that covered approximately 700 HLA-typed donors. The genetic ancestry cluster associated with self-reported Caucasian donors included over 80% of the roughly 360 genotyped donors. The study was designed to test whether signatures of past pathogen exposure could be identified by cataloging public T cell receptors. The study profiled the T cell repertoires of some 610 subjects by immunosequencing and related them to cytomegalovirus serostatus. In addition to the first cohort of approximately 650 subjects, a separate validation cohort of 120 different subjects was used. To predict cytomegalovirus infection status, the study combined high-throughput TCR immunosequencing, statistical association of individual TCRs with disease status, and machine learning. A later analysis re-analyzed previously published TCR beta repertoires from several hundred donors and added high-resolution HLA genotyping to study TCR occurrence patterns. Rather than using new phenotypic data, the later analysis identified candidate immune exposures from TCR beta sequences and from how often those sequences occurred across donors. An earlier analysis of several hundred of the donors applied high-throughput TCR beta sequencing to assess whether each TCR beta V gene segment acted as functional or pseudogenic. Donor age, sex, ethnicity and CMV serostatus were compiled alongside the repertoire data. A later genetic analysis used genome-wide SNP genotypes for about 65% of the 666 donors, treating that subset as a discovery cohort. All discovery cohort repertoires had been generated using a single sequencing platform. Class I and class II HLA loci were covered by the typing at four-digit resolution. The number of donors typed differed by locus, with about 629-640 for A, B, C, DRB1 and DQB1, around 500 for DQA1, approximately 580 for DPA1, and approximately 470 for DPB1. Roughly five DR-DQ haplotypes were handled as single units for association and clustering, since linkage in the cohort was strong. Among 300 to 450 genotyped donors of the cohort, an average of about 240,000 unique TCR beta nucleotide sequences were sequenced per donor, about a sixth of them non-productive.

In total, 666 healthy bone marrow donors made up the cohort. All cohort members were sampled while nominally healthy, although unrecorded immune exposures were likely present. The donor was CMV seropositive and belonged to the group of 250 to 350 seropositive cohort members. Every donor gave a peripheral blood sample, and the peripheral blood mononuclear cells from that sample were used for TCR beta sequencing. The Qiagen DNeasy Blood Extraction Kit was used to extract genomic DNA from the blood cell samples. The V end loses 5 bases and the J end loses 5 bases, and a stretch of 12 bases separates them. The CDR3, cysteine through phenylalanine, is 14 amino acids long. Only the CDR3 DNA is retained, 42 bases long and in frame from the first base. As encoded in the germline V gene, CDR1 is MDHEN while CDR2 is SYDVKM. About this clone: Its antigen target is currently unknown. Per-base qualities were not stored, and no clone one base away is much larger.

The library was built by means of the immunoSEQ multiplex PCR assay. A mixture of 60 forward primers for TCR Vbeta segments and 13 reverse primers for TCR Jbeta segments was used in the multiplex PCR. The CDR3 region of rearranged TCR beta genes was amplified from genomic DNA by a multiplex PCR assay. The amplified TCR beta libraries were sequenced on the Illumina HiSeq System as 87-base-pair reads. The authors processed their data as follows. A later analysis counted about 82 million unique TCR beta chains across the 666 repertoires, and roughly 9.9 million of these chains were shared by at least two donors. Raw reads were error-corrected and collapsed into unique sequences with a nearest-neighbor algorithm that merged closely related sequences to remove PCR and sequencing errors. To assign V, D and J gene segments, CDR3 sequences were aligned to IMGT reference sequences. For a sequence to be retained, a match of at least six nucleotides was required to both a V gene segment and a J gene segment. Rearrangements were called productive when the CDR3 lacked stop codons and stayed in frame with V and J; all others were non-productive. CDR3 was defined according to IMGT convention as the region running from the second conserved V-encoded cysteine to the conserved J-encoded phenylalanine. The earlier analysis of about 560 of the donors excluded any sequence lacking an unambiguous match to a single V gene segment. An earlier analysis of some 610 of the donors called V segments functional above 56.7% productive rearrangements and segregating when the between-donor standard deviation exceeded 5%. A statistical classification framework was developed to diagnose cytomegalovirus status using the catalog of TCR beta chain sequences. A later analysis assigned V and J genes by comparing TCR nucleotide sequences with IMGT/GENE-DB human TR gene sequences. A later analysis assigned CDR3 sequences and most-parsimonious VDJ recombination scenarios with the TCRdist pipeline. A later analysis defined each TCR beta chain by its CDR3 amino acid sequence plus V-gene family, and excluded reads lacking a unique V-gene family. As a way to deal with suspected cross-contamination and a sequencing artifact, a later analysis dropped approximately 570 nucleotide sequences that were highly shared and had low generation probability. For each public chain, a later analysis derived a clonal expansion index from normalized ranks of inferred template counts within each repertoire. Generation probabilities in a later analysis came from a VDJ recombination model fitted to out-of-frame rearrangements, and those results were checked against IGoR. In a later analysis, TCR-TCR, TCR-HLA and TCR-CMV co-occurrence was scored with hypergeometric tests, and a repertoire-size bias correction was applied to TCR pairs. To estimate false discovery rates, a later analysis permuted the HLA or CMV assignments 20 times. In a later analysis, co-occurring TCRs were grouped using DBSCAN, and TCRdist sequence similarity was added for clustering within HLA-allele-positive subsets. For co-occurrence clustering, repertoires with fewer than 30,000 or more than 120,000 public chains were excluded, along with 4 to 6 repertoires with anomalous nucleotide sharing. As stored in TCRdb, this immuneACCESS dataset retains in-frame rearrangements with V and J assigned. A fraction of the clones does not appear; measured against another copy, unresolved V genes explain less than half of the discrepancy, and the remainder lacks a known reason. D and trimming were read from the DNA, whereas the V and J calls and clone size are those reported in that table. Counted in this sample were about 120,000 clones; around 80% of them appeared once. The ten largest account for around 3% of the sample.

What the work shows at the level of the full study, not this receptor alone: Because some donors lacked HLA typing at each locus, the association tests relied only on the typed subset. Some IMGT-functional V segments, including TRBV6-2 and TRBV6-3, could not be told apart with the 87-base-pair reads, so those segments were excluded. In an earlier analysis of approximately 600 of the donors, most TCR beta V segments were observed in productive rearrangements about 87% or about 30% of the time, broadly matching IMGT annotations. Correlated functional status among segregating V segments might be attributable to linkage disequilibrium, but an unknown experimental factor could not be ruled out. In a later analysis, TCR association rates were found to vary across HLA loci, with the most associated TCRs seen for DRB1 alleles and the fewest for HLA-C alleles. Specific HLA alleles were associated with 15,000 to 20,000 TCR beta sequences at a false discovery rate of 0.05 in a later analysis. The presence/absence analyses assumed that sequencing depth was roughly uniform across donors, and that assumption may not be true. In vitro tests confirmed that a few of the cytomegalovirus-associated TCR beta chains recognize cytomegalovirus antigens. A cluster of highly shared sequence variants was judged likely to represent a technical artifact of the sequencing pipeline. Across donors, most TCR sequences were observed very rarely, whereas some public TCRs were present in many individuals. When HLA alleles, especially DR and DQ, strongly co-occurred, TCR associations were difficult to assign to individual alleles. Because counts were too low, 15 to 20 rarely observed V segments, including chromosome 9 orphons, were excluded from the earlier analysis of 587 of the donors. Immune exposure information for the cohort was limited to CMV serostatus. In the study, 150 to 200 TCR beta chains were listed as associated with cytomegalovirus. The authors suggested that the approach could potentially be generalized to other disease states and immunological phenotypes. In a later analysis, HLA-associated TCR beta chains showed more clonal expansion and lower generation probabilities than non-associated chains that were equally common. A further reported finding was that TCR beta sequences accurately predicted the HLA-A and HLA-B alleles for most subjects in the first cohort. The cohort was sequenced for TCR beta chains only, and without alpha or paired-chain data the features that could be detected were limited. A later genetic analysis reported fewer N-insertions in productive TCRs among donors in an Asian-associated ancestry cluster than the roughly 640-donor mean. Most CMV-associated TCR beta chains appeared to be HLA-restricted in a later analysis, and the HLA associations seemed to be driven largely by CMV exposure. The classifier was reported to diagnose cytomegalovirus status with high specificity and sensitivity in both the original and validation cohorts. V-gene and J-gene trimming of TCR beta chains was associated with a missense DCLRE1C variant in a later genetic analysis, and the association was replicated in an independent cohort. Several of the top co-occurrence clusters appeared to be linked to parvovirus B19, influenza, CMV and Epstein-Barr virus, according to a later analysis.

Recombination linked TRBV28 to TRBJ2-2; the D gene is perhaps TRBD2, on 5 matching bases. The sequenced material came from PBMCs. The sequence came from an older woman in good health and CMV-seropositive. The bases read TGTGCCAGCAGTCCATTCGGGGTTACCGGGGAGCTGTTTTTT. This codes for CASSPFGVTGELFF.